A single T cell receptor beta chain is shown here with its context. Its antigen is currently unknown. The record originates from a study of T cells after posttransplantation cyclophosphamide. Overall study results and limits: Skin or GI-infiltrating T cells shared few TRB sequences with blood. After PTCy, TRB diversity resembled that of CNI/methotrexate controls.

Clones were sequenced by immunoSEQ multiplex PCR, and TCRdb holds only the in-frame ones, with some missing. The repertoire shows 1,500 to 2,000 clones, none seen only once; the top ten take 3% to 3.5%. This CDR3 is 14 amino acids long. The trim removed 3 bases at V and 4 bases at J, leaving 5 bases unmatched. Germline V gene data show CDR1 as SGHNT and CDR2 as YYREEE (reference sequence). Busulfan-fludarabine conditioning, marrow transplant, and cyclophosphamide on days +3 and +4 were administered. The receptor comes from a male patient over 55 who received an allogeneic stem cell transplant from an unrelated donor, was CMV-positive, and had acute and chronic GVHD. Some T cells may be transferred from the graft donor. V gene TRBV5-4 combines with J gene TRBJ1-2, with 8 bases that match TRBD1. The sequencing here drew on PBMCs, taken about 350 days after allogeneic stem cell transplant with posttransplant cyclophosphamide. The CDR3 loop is CASSSGQGPYGYTF. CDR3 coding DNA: TGTGCCAGCAGCTCCGGACAGGGACCCTATGGCTACACCTTC.